The present TCR beta chain was sequenced within a study of shared clonotypes between healthy human individuals. General observations from the study: Rarefaction demonstrated incomplete sorted-subset sequencing despite large depth.

Data came from immunoSEQ multiplex PCR; TCRdb stores just in-frame clones and leaves some out. The sample comprises roughly 1,000,000 clones, approximately 78% of which are singletons, and under 0.6% rests with the top ten. This clone has just a few counts. Its antigen is unidentified. Per germline, CDR1 SGHDN and CDR2 FVKESK. Trimming removed 0 bases from V and 0 bases from J; junction bases left unmatched: 7. This CDR3 is built from 17 residues. Specimen: memory CD4+ T cells from PBMCs. Regarding subset: CD45RA-negative fraction. The rearrangement uses TRBV14 and TRBJ1-1, with 7 bases aligning to TRBD1. The sequence came from a man between 18 and 35 years old in good health. Some clones in this sample may be carry-over from other donors' samples. CDR3 in amino acids: CASSQDVAGGMNTEAFF. The CDR3 nucleotides are TGTGCCAGCAGCCAAGATGTCGCAGGGGGGATGAACACTGAAGCTTTCTTT.